This T cell receptor (beta chain) originates from a study of T-cell reconstitution after alpha-beta-depleted transplantation in children. Unique molecular identifiers tagged the TCRbeta library. TCRdb fed the PCR reads into MiXCR, producing one record per CDR3 protein. The sample consists of about 500,000 distinct CDR3 sequences, less than 35% of them appearing once. CDR1 DFQATT and CDR2 SNEGSKA come from the germline V gene (reference sequence). The CDR3 sequence is 13 residues long. V shed 3 bases and J 6 bases; nucleotides not matched to a gene: 5. This clonotype was counted a few times. The sequences come from PBMCs from the stem cell graft donor, collected from the stem cell graft. V usage is TRBV20-1 and J usage is TRBJ1-5, with TRBD1 matching over 7 bases. The source is a human donor who donated a stem cell graft to a child with aplastic anemia. CDR3 nucleotide sequence: TGCAGTGCTAGGCCAGGGGGGTTTCAGCCCCAGCATTTT. It is translated as CSARPGGFQPQHF.